This TCR beta chain derives from a study of blood T cell repertoires in COVID-19. Study-wide context: Material from acute and convalescent COVID-19 was sourced from the United States, Italy and Spain. The cDNA or gDNA used as material had been derived from T cells, B-cell-depleted T cells, or PBMCs.

This CDR3 has 16 amino acids. Germline loops: CDR1 MNHEY, CDR2 SMNVEV (reference sequence). The trim removed 3 bases at V and 2 bases at J, leaving 6 bases unmatched. How the authors handled the data: Quantification of nucleated cells was approximated via reference gene primer amplification. Sequencing was performed with immunoSEQ multiplex PCR; in TCRdb, only in-frame clones are kept and a portion is missing. The V and J calls and clone size come from that table; D and trimming were worked out from the DNA. In the table there are about 320,000 clones, over 75% of which are singletons. Sequencing was performed on peripheral blood. The chain couples TRBV27 to TRBJ2-5, with 10 bases fitting TRBD1. This receptor was taken from a human donor in a cohort sampled during active COVID-19. The CDR3 spells CASSFAGTGAQETQYF. The CDR3 DNA sequence: TGTGCCAGCAGTTTTGCCGGGACAGGGGCACAAGAGACCCAGTACTTC.